This TCR beta chain was captured by sequencing in a study of blood T cell repertoires in COVID-19. Study summary: Acute-phase and convalescent COVID-19 samples originated in the United States, Italy and Spain. PBMCs, B-cell-depleted T cells, or T cells provided the cDNA or gDNA that made up the material.

Authors' methods: Amplified reference gene primers provided the basis for estimating nucleated cell counts. Produced via immunoSEQ multiplex PCR; TCRdb's table is partial and in-frame only. D and trimming come from the DNA, and the V and J calls and clone size come from that table. The data contain 90,000 to 120,000 clones, just over 90% of them singletons. This CDR3 region has 20 residues. Germline-derived CDR1 and CDR2 are KGHDR and SFDVKD. Trimming removed 5 bases from V and 6 bases from J, with 30 bases in between. The sample comprised peripheral blood. The clonotype was recovered from a woman aged 25 to 39 with acute or convalescent COVID-19. V usage is TRBV24-1 and J usage is TRBJ2-2; a possible D gene is TRBD2 (5 bases). CDR3 residues: CATSANRDGSMRVNAGELFF. The CDR3 DNA reads as TGTGCCACCAGTGCCAACCGGGATGGCAGTATGAGGGTCAACGCCGGGGAGCTGTTTTTT.